A selection of T cell receptor beta chains follows, all from one sample in a study of spatial heterogeneity in lung cancer. TCRdb reanalysed the 5' RACE reads using MiXCR and keeps one entry per CDR3 protein. The sample includes under 150,000 distinct CDR3 sequences, 12% of them seen just once. Material: PBMCs, obtained at follow-up. The receptors originated from a male donor with early-stage non-small cell lung cancer. Both conserved end residues are part of each CDR3. The D gene is left open where the match is weak. Size values are once, few and many counts, or a class for expanded clones, and some rows have none.

cdr3_length clone_size d_call j_call v_call cdr3_nt cdr3_aa
12 many - TRBJ1-1 TRBV29-1 TGCAGCGTTGGCAGGGGGAACACTGAAGCTTTCTTT CSVGRGNTEAFF
17 many TRBD1 TRBJ2-1 TRBV24-1 TGTGCCACCAGTCCCCCCAGGGGGATAGGAGGTGAGAATGAGCAGTTCTTC CATSPPRGIGGENEQFF
14 few - TRBJ2-7 TRBV7-2 TGTGCCAGCAGCCCCGGAGGCCTCTCCTACGAGCAGTACTTC CASSPGGLSYEQYF
15 many - TRBJ2-3 TRBV5-1 TGCGCCAGCAGCTCGGACAGCCCTAGCACAGATACGCAGTATTTT CASSSDSPSTDTQYF
14 - - TRBJ2-7 TRBV5-1 TGCGCCAGCAGCCCGGTAGAGGGGCCCTACGAGCAGTACTTC CASSPVEGPYEQYF
12 few - TRBJ1-2 TRBV19 TGTGCCAGTAGTATCGAGGTCTATGGCTACACCTTC CASSIEVYGYTF
14 many - TRBJ1-1 TRBV12-3/TRBV12-4 TGTGCCAGCAGTTTATCCGACAAAGGGGTTGAAGCTTTCTTT CASSLSDKGVEAFF
15 - TRBD1 TRBJ2-5 TRBV18 TGTGCCAGCTCGCCGACAGGGTCCGTCCAAGAGACCCAGTACTTC CASSPTGSVQETQYF
16 - - TRBJ1-6 TRBV27 TGTGCAAGCAGTTTCCGGGCAAGCTCCTATAATTCACCCCTCCACTTT CASSFRASSYNSPLHF
15 many TRBD1 TRBJ1-6 TRBV20-1 TGCAGTGCTGCAGGGGGGACAGGGTACAATTCACCCCTCCACTTT CSAAGGTGYNSPLHF
13 many - TRBJ1-3 TRBV12-3/TRBV12-4 TGTGCCAGCAGTTTACAAGGGAGTAACACCATATATTTT CASSLQGSNTIYF
15 many TRBD1 TRBJ2-7 TRBV29-1 TGCAGCGTTGAAAGCTGGGACAGGGGGCGCGACGAGCAGTACTTC CSVESWDRGRDEQYF
16 - - TRBJ2-6 TRBV9 TGTGCCAGCAGCGCGTCAGGGACCCCTGGGGCCAACGTCCTGACTTTC CASSASGTPGANVLTF
14 - TRBD1 TRBJ1-5 TRBV20-1 TGCAGTGCTAGAGCCCAGGGGGGGAATCAGCCCCAGCATTTT CSARAQGGNQPQHF
13 many - TRBJ1-2 TRBV20-1 TGCAGTGCTAGAGATGACAGTGACTATGGCTACACCTTC CSARDDSDYGYTF
13 - - TRBJ1-4 TRBV4-1 TGCGCCAGCAGCCCTCCGGGGGATGAAAAACTGTTTTTT CASSPPGDEKLFF
14 - TRBD1 TRBJ1-5 TRBV20-1 TGCAGTGCTAGACCCAGACAGGGGGTACAGCCCCAGCATTTT CSARPRQGVQPQHF
13 - - TRBJ2-3 TRBV11-1 TGTGCCAGCAGCTTCCGACAGGCTGATACGCAGTATTTT CASSFRQADTQYF
16 many - TRBJ1-6 TRBV9 TGTGCCAGCAGCCCGCTTACGGGGGGCTTTAATTCACCCCTCCACTTT CASSPLTGGFNSPLHF
15 - TRBD1 TRBJ2-1 TRBV20-1 TGCAGTGCTAGAAATCCCCGGGACAGGGGCAATGAGCAGTTCTTC CSARNPRDRGNEQFF
13 few - TRBJ2-5 TRBV11-2 TGTGCCAGCAGCTTAGAACCAACAGGGACCCAGTACTTC CASSLEPTGTQYF
15 - - TRBJ2-3 TRBV5-1 TGCGCCAGCAGCCCGAGCCTTTCCAGCACAGATACGCAGTATTTT CASSPSLSSTDTQYF
13 - - TRBJ2-7 TRBV10-3 TGTGCCATCAGTGAGTCTTCTTCCTACGAGCAGTACTTC CAISESSSYEQYF
14 few - TRBJ2-2 TRBV4-1 TGCGCCAGCAGCCAAGGGCGTTTCACCGGGGAGCTGTTTTTT CASSQGRFTGELFF
14 - - TRBJ2-2 TRBV20-1 TGCAGTGCTAGTAGTTTTTCGAACACCGGGGAGCTGTTTTTT CSASSFSNTGELFF
13 few - TRBJ1-1 TRBV5-1 TGCGCCAGCAGCTTTCCAGCGAACACTGAAGCTTTCTTT CASSFPANTEAFF
16 - TRBD2 TRBJ2-2 TRBV15 TGTGCCACCAGCGGACCGGGACTAGCGGGAGTAGGGGAGCTGTTTTTT CATSGPGLAGVGELFF
14 - - TRBJ1-3 TRBV6-1 TGTGCCAGCAGTGAAGCAACAGGGGGAAACACCATATATTTT CASSEATGGNTIYF
12 - - TRBJ1-1 TRBV7-9 TGTGCCAGCAGTCAACTGGGCACTGAAGCTTTCTTT CASSQLGTEAFF
13 - - TRBJ1-1 TRBV18 TGTGCCAGCTCACCAAGCATGGTGACTGAAGCTTTCTTT CASSPSMVTEAFF
15 - - TRBJ1-2 TRBV5-6 TGTGCCAGCAGCTTGGGGCCGACAGAAAACTATGGCTACACCTTC CASSLGPTENYGYTF
14 - TRBD2 TRBJ2-1 TRBV6-5 TGTGCCAGCAGTCCTCGGGGACTAGCTATAAGGCAGTTCTTC CASSPRGLAIRQFF
14 - - TRBJ1-5 TRBV6-1 TGTGCCAGCAGTGAATGGGGGTTTGATCAGCCCCAGCATTTT CASSEWGFDQPQHF
15 many TRBD1 TRBJ2-1 TRBV6-4 TGTGCCAGCAGTGACACGGACAGGGATTACAATGAGCAGTTCTTC CASSDTDRDYNEQFF
15 - - TRBJ2-2 TRBV19 TGTGCCAGTAGCCCTCAGGGGCGGAACACCGGGGAGCTGTTTTTT CASSPQGRNTGELFF
16 - - TRBJ2-1 TRBV4-2 TGTGCCAGCAGCCAAAGGGCGGGACAGCTATACAATGAGCAGTTCTTC CASSQRAGQLYNEQFF
13 many - TRBJ1-1 TRBV9 TGTGCCAGCAGCGTAGCAGCCAGCACTGAAGCTTTCTTT CASSVAASTEAFF
14 many TRBD1 TRBJ1-6 TRBV12-3/TRBV12-4 TGTGCCAGCAGCCCGGGACAGGGCAATTCACCCCTCCACTTT CASSPGQGNSPLHF
14 - - TRBJ1-6 TRBV20-1 TGCAGTGCTAGAGAGTACTACATGAATTCACCCCTCCACTTT CSAREYYMNSPLHF
14 - TRBD1 TRBJ1-5 TRBV28 TGTGCCAGCAGTTTCGGGACAGCTATTCAGCCCCAGCATTTT CASSFGTAIQPQHF
15 many TRBD2 TRBJ2-3 TRBV4-1 TGCGCCAGCAGCCAAAGGCGGGGGGCCGAGGATACGCAGTATTTT CASSQRRGAEDTQYF
16 - TRBD2 TRBJ2-3 TRBV24-1 TGTGCCACCAGTGAGCCGCGGGGGGCGCAAAGAGATACGCAGTATTTT CATSEPRGAQRDTQYF
15 few - TRBJ1-5 TRBV2 TGTGCCAGCAGTTCCGACCCGAACAGCAATCAGCCCCAGCATTTT CASSSDPNSNQPQHF
12 few - TRBJ1-3 TRBV9 TGTGCCAGCAGCGTAGACCTGGACACCATATATTTT CASSVDLDTIYF
13 few - TRBJ2-7 TRBV7-9 TGTGCCAGCAGCTTAGAATCCGGGGTCGAGCAGTACTTC CASSLESGVEQYF
14 - - TRBJ1-2 TRBV25-1 TGTGCCAGCACCGCGGGGGGTGCTAACTATGGCTACACCTTC CASTAGGANYGYTF
14 many - TRBJ2-1 TRBV3-1 TGTGCCAGCAGAACGACGGGCGTATTCAATGAGCAGTTCTTC CASRTTGVFNEQFF
15 many TRBD1 TRBJ2-5 TRBV7-2 TGTGCCAGCAGCCACGACAGGGGGCGCGAGGAGACCCAGTACTTC CASSHDRGREETQYF
12 few - TRBJ1-1 TRBV6-5 TGTGCCATCTTCGCGGTCGGCACTGAAGCTTTCTTT CAIFAVGTEAFF
14 - - TRBJ1-2 TRBV20-1 TGCAGTGTTATGGAGACGGCTACTAACTATGGCTACACCTTC CSVMETATNYGYTF
12 many - TRBJ2-5 TRBV20-1 TGCAGTGCTAGGGCGGGCCAAGAGACCCAGTACTTC CSARAGQETQYF
16 many - TRBJ2-1 TRBV20-1 TGCAGTGCTAGAGAAGGGGGGTACCTACGTAACAATGAGCAGTTCTTC CSAREGGYLRNNEQFF
13 - - TRBJ2-3 TRBV3-1 TGTGCCAGCAGCCAAGTTCTCACAGATACGCAGTATTTT CASSQVLTDTQYF
15 - - TRBJ1-2 TRBV27 TGTGCCAGCAGTTATTCAGGAACCCTCTACTATGGCTACACCTTC CASSYSGTLYYGYTF
13 few - TRBJ2-2 TRBV7-8 TGTGCCAGCAGCCATCAGGGGACCGGGGAGCTGTTTTTT CASSHQGTGELFF